This T cell receptor beta chain emerged from a study of blood T cell repertoires in COVID-19. Germline CDR1 MDHEN, CDR2 SYDVKM. The CDR3 is 18 residues long. V shed 4 bases and J 0 bases; nucleotides not matched to a gene: 10. Using immunoSEQ multiplex PCR, the repertoire was profiled, and TCRdb retains in-frame clones only, with some absent. The sample holds roughly 300,000 clones; about 90% are singletons and the top ten take roughly 7.1%. J is TRBJ2-3 and V is TRBV28, with 10 nucleotides matching TRBD2. Sequenced input: peripheral blood. This sequence was found in a woman aged 50 to 60 who had recovered from COVID-19. CDR3 residues: CASSYPSGGPLSTDTQYF. CDR3 DNA: TGTGCCAGCAGTTACCCTAGCGGGGGCCCGCTTAGCACAGATACGCAGTATTTT. Supplemented by reference TRBV28 and TRBJ2-3, the full variable domain reads DVKVTQSSRYLVKRTGEKVFLECVQDMDHENMFWYRQDPGLGLRLIYFSYDVKMKEKGDIPEGYSVSREKKERFSLILESASTNQTSMYLCASSYPSGGPLSTDTQYFGPGTRLTVL.